Below, 32 T cell receptor beta chains from the same sample are listed, as sequenced in a study of T cell responses to AZD1222 COVID-19 vaccine. Using immunoSEQ multiplex PCR, the repertoire was profiled, and TCRdb retains in-frame clones only, with some absent. This table has around 100,000 clones, around 85% appearing once. The sample consisted of peripheral blood, taken 28 days after the second AZD1222 dose. Receptors originate from an adult who received the AZD1222 COVID-19 vaccine.

The chain recombines TRBV16 with TRBJ1-1; 8 nucleotides align to TRBD1. Germline trimming cut 2 bases from V and 5 bases from J; bases unmatched to any gene: 16. Germline-derived CDR1 and CDR2 are KGHSY and FQNENV. The CDR3 sequence is 18 residues long. The CDR3 DNA sequence: TGTGCCAGCAGCCAAGGGGGGACAGGCCATTTCACAGGGACTGAAGCTTTCTTT. Translated, it gives CASSQGGTGHFTGTEAFF.

This clone came up a few times. The chain has TRBV7-8 and TRBJ2-5; TRBD2 aligns across 13 bases. CDR3 length: 18 amino acids. V trimming: 4 bases; J trimming: 6 bases; junction bases outside the gene matches: 14. Germline V gene data show CDR1 as SGHVS and CDR2 as FQNEAQ. CDR3 sequence reads: CASSSHRPGLAGEKTQYF. The CDR3 DNA reads TGTGCCAGCAGCTCCCATCGACCCGGACTAGCGGGAGAAAAGACCCAGTACTTC.

V and J are TRBV3-1 (or the pseudogene TRBV3-2) and TRBJ2-1; D gene unclear. This CDR3 contains 11 residues. Per the germline V gene, CDR1 is LGHDT and CDR2 is YNNKEL (reference sequence). V gave up 2 bases and J gave up 8 bases, with 4 bases separating them. The CDR3 protein is CASSQSHEQFF. DNA for the CDR3: TGTGCCAGCAGCCAATCGCATGAGCAGTTCTTC.

The V gene is TRBV19, the J gene TRBJ2-2, with 8 bases identical to TRBD1. Germline V gives CDR1 LNHDA, CDR2 SQIVND (reference sequence). Trimming at V came to 8 bases and at J to 2 bases, leaving 4 bases not matched to a gene. The CDR3 is 14 amino acids. As DNA, the CDR3 is TGTGCCAGTCAAGGACAGGGCAACACCGGGGAGCTGTTTTTT. Its protein is CASQGQGNTGELFF.

The J gene is TRBJ2-7, the V gene TRBV10-2, with 16 bases matching TRBD2. Unmatched junction bases numbered 6, after V lost 7 bases and J lost 6 bases. Germline loops: CDR1 WSHSY, CDR2 SAAADI. CDR3 length: 15 residues. The CDR3 sequence is CASKGLAGGQGEQYF. The DNA for the CDR3 is TGCGCCAGCAAGGGACTAGCGGGAGGGCAAGGCGAGCAGTACTTC.

The chain joins TRBV5-1 to TRBJ1-6; 7 nucleotides align to TRBD1. CDR3 length: 13 amino acids. Germline V gives CDR1 SGHRS, CDR2 YFSETQ. Unmatched junction bases numbered 3, after V lost 4 bases and J lost 8 bases. The CDR3 DNA reads TGCGCCAGCAGCGCCGGGACAGATTCACCCCTCCACTTT. It specifies CASSAGTDSPLHF.

The chain recombines TRBV7-2 with TRBJ2-5, with TRBD1 as a possible D gene (5 bases). Per the germline V gene, CDR1 is SGHTA and CDR2 is FQGNSA. V gave up 5 bases and J gave up 3 bases, with 13 bases separating them. This CDR3 is built from 14 residues. CDR3: CASSLLTREETQYF. The CDR3 DNA follows: TGTGCCAGCAGCCTGTTGACCAGGGAAGAGACCCAGTACTTC. The full variable domain, with the rest looked up from reference TRBV7-2 and TRBJ2-5, is GAGVSQSPSNKVTEKGKDVELRCDPISGHTALYWYRQSLGQGLEFLIYFQGNSAPDKSGLPSDRFSAERTGGSVSTLTIQRTQQEDSAVYLCASSLLTREETQYFGPGTRLLVL.

The genes are TRBV7-2 and TRBJ1-1, with no clear D. This CDR3 is built from 19 residues. Trimming pared 3 bases from V and 0 bases from J, leaving 23 bases between. Germline lookup yields CDR1 SGHTA and CDR2 FQGNSA. The CDR3 bases are TGTGCCAGCAGCTTGAGGGCAGCCTGGTTTGCGAGCATGAACACTGAAGCTTTCTTT. Translation: CASSLRAAWFASMNTEAFF.

DNA of the CDR3: TGTGCCAGCAGCTTGGGTGGTAGTGCAGATACGCAGTATTTT. It encodes CASSLGGSADTQYF. J is TRBJ2-3 and V is TRBV5-4; D ambiguous. Germline V CDR1 and CDR2: SGHNT, YYREEE (reference sequence). The CDR3 runs 14 residues. The V and J ends lost 0 bases and 4 bases respectively, with 9 bases between them. The entire variable domain, with the rest obtained from reference TRBV5-4 and TRBJ2-3, is as follows: ETGVTQSPTHLIKTRGQQVTLRCSSQSGHNTVSWYQQALGQGPQFIFQYYREEENGRGNFPPRFSGLQFPNYSSELNVNALELDDSALYLCASSLGGSADTQYFGPGTRLTVL.

V gene TRBV20-1 combines with J gene TRBJ2-7; perhaps TRBD1 as D (5 bases). Per the germline V gene, CDR1 is DFQATT and CDR2 is SNEGSKA (reference sequence). Trimming stripped 6 bases from V and 7 bases from J, with 10 bases between. The CDR3 is 10 residues long. The CDR3 nucleotides are TGCAGTGCCAACGACAGAGAGCAGTACTTC. Its translation: CSANDREQYF.

This clone appeared a single time. This sequence joins TRBV27 and TRBJ2-1; 8 positions match TRBD2. Trimming took 2 bases from V and 0 from J; bases not matched to a gene: 3. The CDR3 runs 16 residues. Germline V gene lookup returns CDR1 MNHEY and CDR2 SMNVEV (reference sequence). CDR3 sequence reads: CASSLASGSSYNEQFF. The DNA of the CDR3 is TGTGCCAGCAGTTTAGCGAGCGGGAGCTCCTACAATGAGCAGTTCTTC.

This sequence joins TRBV30 and TRBJ2-7; TRBD1 agrees at 9 bases. The CDR3 runs 16 residues. The ends lost 2 bases at V and 3 bases at J; junction bases unmatched: 11. Germline-derived CDR1 and CDR2 are GTSNPN and SVGIG (reference sequence). This CDR3 reads CAWSPPVGTGYYEQYF. In DNA form, the CDR3 reads TGTGCCTGGAGTCCCCCGGTGGGGACAGGGTACTACGAGCAGTACTTC.

The rearrangement links TRBV6-5 to TRBJ2-7; D is unresolved. Between the trimmed V and J ends, which lost 2 bases and 4 bases, there was a span of 9 bases. Germline V gene lookup returns CDR1 MNHEY and CDR2 SVGAGI. The CDR3 runs to 13 residues. Here the CDR3 DNA reads TGTGCCAGCAGTTACGCCACCCCGTACGAGCAGTACTTC. Its protein product is CASSYATPYEQYF.

The chain employs TRBV29-1 and TRBJ1-2; TRBD1 matches 8 bases. The CDR3 extends over 18 amino acids. V was pared by 3 bases and J by 1 base, with 16 bases of the junction left unmatched. Per the germline V gene, CDR1 is SQVTM and CDR2 is ANQGSEA. CDR3: CSVEAERQGPSINYGYTF. The CDR3 DNA follows: TGCAGCGTTGAGGCGGAACGACAGGGGCCAAGCATTAACTATGGCTACACCTTC.

The chain employs TRBV24-1 and TRBJ1-2; D remains unclear. Looked up from germline, CDR1 is KGHDR and CDR2 is SFDVKD. The CDR3 is made up of 13 amino acids. V was shortened by 6 bases and J by 0 bases, with 7 bases between the two germline ends. The CDR3 DNA is TGTGCCACCAGTCAACGAGCTAACTATGGCTACACCTTC. As protein: CATSQRANYGYTF.

This clone came up a few times. The chain uses TRBV29-1 and TRBJ1-2, with D unclear. Germline assignment: CDR1 SQVTM and CDR2 ANQGSEA. The length of the CDR3 is 13 residues. Trimming took off 3 bases at V and 4 bases at J, with 12 bases between the two ends. CDR3 sequence: CSVDRVRSYGYTF. The CDR3 bases are TGCAGCGTTGATAGGGTTAGATCCTATGGCTACACCTTC.

This chain links TRBV11-3 with TRBJ2-7; D assignment may be TRBD1 or TRBD2 (5 bases each). CDR3 length equals 13 residues. Germline lookup yields CDR1 SGHNT and CDR2 YENEEA. V was clipped by 4 bases and J by 3 bases, with 10 bases between them. This CDR3 is CASSSRDGYEQYF. The CDR3 DNA follows: TGTGCCAGCAGCTCCCGGGACGGCTACGAGCAGTACTTC.

V gene TRBV6-5 combines with J gene TRBJ2-3; D uncertain. Trimming removed 2 bases at V and 4 bases at J, with 4 bases between. Per the germline V gene, CDR1 is MNHEY and CDR2 is SVGAGI. There are 12 residues in the CDR3. The chain's CDR3 is CASSYGSDTQYF. The CDR3 DNA is TGTGCCAGCAGTTACGGTTCAGATACGCAGTATTTT.

The gene calls are TRBV10-2 and TRBJ2-2; D is uncertain. The CDR3 extends over 14 amino acids. Deletions cut 6 bases from V and 3 bases from J, with 11 bases between. Looked up from germline, CDR1 is WSHSY and CDR2 is SAAADI. CDR3 DNA sequence: TGCGCCAGCAGCCCCCCCTTATACACCGGGGAGCTGTTTTTT. Protein sequence: CASSPPLYTGELFF.

This chain links TRBV18 with TRBJ2-1; 9 bases match TRBD1. J gave up 7 bases and V 3 bases, and 4 bases lay outside the gene matches. This CDR3 contains 14 residues. Germline CDR1 is KGHSH and CDR2 is LQKENI. CDR3 nucleotide sequence: TGTGCCAGCTCACCCGGGACAGGGCGGAATGAGCAGTTCTTC. Translating it yields CASSPGTGRNEQFF.

The chain has TRBV6-6 and TRBJ2-1; weak D call: TRBD2 (5 bases). From germline, CDR1 is MNHNY and CDR2 SVGAGI (reference sequence). CDR3 length: 12 amino acids. Trimming cost V 6 bases and J 5 bases, with 8 bases left between them. The CDR3 sequence: CASSPGDNEQFF. CDR3 sequence (DNA): TGTGCCAGCAGCCCCGGGGACAATGAGCAGTTCTTC.

V usage is TRBV18 and J usage is TRBJ1-2; D is possibly TRBD1 (6 bases). Germline loops: CDR1 KGHSH, CDR2 LQKENI. With 3 bases removed from V and 5 bases from J, the gap between germline ends came to 10 bases. The CDR3 covers 13 residues. The CDR3 region is CASSPQDSYGYTF. CDR3 sequence (DNA): TGTGCCAGCTCACCCCAGGACAGTTATGGCTACACCTTC.

This clone was seen a handful of times. This chain connects TRBV28 to TRBJ2-7, with D perhaps matching TRBD2 (6 bases). CDR1 MDHEN and CDR2 SYDVKM come from the germline V gene. The CDR3 runs 10 residues. The CDR3 is CASSPGTEAV. For the CDR3, the DNA is TGTGCCAGCAGTCCCGGGACTGAGGCGGTC.

The chain's CDR3 is CTSSQDQGWLAGLSDTQYF. In DNA, the CDR3 is TGCACCAGCAGCCAAGATCAGGGTTGGCTAGCGGGGTTGTCGGATACGCAGTATTTT. V usage is TRBV1 and J usage is TRBJ2-3; the D call in the table, TRBD2, was not verified against the DNA. TRBV1 is a pseudogene locus. The CDR3 sequence is 19 residues long.

The chain combines TRBV2 with TRBJ1-2; 11 bases are shared with TRBD1. V lost 3 bases to trimming and J lost 6 bases; unmatched junction nucleotides: 3. The germline V gene encodes CDR1 SNHLY and CDR2 FYNNEI. CDR3 length: 14 amino acids. The CDR3: CASSEGQGGDGYTF. The CDR3 DNA sequence: TGTGCCAGCAGTGAGGGACAGGGGGGGGATGGCTACACCTTC.

J is TRBJ2-1 and V is TRBV19; D possibly uses TRBD1 or TRBD2 (5 bases each). The CDR3 has 13 residues. With 8 bases removed from V and 7 bases from J, the gap between germline ends came to 15 bases. Per germline, CDR1 LNHDA and CDR2 SQIVND (reference sequence). As DNA, the CDR3 is TGTGCCAGTGCCTGGGGGAGTCTGAATGAGCAGTTCTTC. This codes for CASAWGSLNEQFF.

The chain employs TRBV12-3 or TRBV12-4 and TRBJ1-5; no firm D call. This CDR3 has 13 residues. The V gene lost 2 bases and the J gene lost 7 bases, with 9 bases spanning the gap. The CDR3 spells CASSLSWRQPQHF. The CDR3 coding sequence is TGTGCCAGCAGTTTATCTTGGAGGCAGCCCCAGCATTTT.

This sequence joins TRBV7-6 and TRBJ1-1; D is possibly TRBD1 (5 bases). The V gene lost 5 bases and the J gene lost 1 base, with 14 bases spanning the gap. The CDR3 spans 15 residues. Germline V gene lookup returns CDR1 SGHVS and CDR2 FNYEAQ. This CDR3 is CASSPSGAENTEAFF. The DNA for the CDR3 is TGTGCCAGCAGCCCTTCCGGGGCAGAGAACACTGAAGCTTTCTTT.

The chain combines TRBV29-1 with TRBJ2-1; possibly TRBD1 or TRBD2 for D (7 bases each). Germline lookup yields CDR1 SQVTM and CDR2 ANQGSEA. Trimming removed 7 bases from V and 8 bases from J, with 18 bases in between. The CDR3 totals 13 residues. The CDR3 protein is CSAQGGDQYEQFF. The CDR3 DNA follows: TGCAGCGCCCAGGGGGGGGACCAGTATGAGCAGTTCTTC.

The gene calls are TRBV19 and TRBJ2-1, with TRBD1 identical over 7 bases. There are 16 residues in the CDR3. V was clipped by 6 bases and J by 0 bases; unmatched bases: 8. Looked up from germline, CDR1 is LNHDA and CDR2 is SQIVND (reference sequence). Here the CDR3 DNA reads TGTGCCAGTAGCTACTTGACAGGGAGCTCCTACAATGAGCAGTTCTTC. Translating gives CASSYLTGSSYNEQFF.

The chain carries TRBV27 and TRBJ2-1; 10 positions match TRBD2. This CDR3 is built from 15 residues. With 5 bases clipped from V and 6 bases from J, the junction kept 7 bases outside the gene matches. Germline CDR1 MNHEY, CDR2 SMNVEV (reference sequence). CDR3 residues: CASSPLAGVGNEQFF. CDR3 DNA sequence: TGTGCCAGCAGTCCTCTAGCGGGAGTGGGCAATGAGCAGTTCTTC.

J is TRBJ2-3 and V is TRBV7-3, with 11 bases identical to TRBD2. Per germline, CDR1 SGHTA and CDR2 FQGTGA. The CDR3 totals 16 residues. Trimming at V came to 4 bases and at J to 2 bases, leaving 5 bases not matched to a gene. In DNA, the CDR3 is TGTGCCAGCAGCTCGGGGACTAGCGGAGTCACAGATACGCAGTATTTT. Translating it yields CASSSGTSGVTDTQYF.